The 15 T cell receptor beta chains presented below share a single source sample, sequenced in a study of Ad26.COV2.S vaccination and SARS-CoV-2 variants (TCRdb year 2021). The intended sense of this specimen's treatment or condition label: about 20 received Ad26.COV2.S at low or high dose, single or two shots; about five received placebo; per-sample allocation not given. Repertoires of vaccine and placebo recipients were sequenced from samples collected on day 63 after the first injection. Library preparation used the immunoSEQ multiplex PCR assay. TCRdb limited this immuneACCESS table to in-frame rearrangements with V and J called. A share of clones is missing; checked studies link under half to unresolved V genes, and the rest is unexplained. This sample comprises approximately 400,000 clones, approximately 85% of them detected only once. In total, the top ten clones hold 3% to 4% of the sample.

The source material was peripheral blood, sampled in a trial of Ad26.COV2.S vaccine versus placebo. The receptors were gathered from a person aged 18-65 years who received the Ad26.COV2.S COVID-19 vaccine or a placebo.

The J gene is TRBJ2-5, the V gene TRBV7-2; 9 positions match TRBD2. The CDR3 extends over 15 amino acids. After removal of 4 bases from V and 9 bases from J, the junction contained 12 bases not matched to a gene. From germline, CDR1 is SGHTA and CDR2 FQGNSA. The CDR3 sequence: CASSSIAGASLAQYF. Here the CDR3 DNA reads TGTGCCAGCAGCTCGATAGCGGGGGCCTCATTGGCCCAGTACTTC.

This clone came up many times. The chain has TRBV2 and TRBJ2-7, with 7 bases lining up with TRBD1. Germline lookup yields CDR1 SNHLY and CDR2 FYNNEI. The CDR3 spans 14 residues. V lost 2 bases, J lost 2 bases, and 3 bases stayed unmatched. DNA of the CDR3: TGTGCCAGCAGTGAACAGGGGACAGCCTACGAGCAGTACTTC. This codes for CASSEQGTAYEQYF.

This chain uses TRBV5-4 with TRBJ1-1; D is unclear. Germline assignment: CDR1 SGHNT and CDR2 YYREEE (reference sequence). The CDR3 is 14 residues long. The V end was cut by 1 base, the J end by 1 base, with 8 bases between. The CDR3 here is CASSLPLQNTEAFF. The DNA for the CDR3 is TGTGCCAGCAGCTTGCCGTTACAGAACACTGAAGCTTTCTTT.

There are a few counts of this clone. The V call is TRBV5-1, the J call TRBJ1-5; tentative D call: TRBD1 (6 bases). V lost 3 bases and J 5 bases, leaving 12 bases between the germline ends. Germline loops: CDR1 SGHRS, CDR2 YFSETQ. The CDR3 runs to 14 residues. The CDR3 is CASSYGGADQPQHF. The DNA for the CDR3 is TGCGCCAGCAGCTATGGGGGGGCGGATCAGCCCCAGCATTTT.

This clone was seen only a few times. The gene calls are TRBV2 and TRBJ2-3; the match to TRBD2 covers 14 bases. Germline V gene lookup returns CDR1 SNHLY and CDR2 FYNNEI. V trimming: 5 bases; J trimming: 5 bases; junction bases outside the gene matches: 6. This CDR3 is built from 16 residues. CDR3 coding DNA: TGTGCCAGCAGTTCCACCGGGACTAGCGGGAGAGATACGCAGTATTTT. This sequence encodes CASSSTGTSGRDTQYF.

V gene TRBV15 combines with J gene TRBJ2-1; D is uncertain. The CDR3 covers 13 residues. The V end lost 2 bases, the J end lost 10 bases, and 12 bases lay between the germline ends. Per germline, CDR1 LNHNV and CDR2 YYDKDF (reference sequence). CDR3 DNA sequence: TGTGCCACCAGCAGATTCTGGGTGCCGGAGCAGTTCTTC. As protein: CATSRFWVPEQFF.

The CDR3: CASSTNSVGYTF. Here the CDR3 DNA reads TGTGCCAGCAGCACCAACTCGGTTGGCTACACCTTC. The J gene is TRBJ1-2, the V gene TRBV12-3 or TRBV12-4; no clear D gene. Trimming shortened V by 6 bases and J by 7 bases, and 12 bases separated the two germline ends. The CDR3 contains 12 residues.

The rearrangement joins TRBV4-3 to TRBJ1-1; D perhaps matches TRBD1 (5 bases). The V end lost 4 bases, the J end lost 8 bases, and 14 bases lay between the germline ends. This CDR3 contains 13 residues. Germline V gene lookup returns CDR1 LGHNA and CDR2 YSLEER. The CDR3 reads CASSPTEYLEAFF. The CDR3 nucleotides are TGCGCCAGCAGCCCGACAGAATACTTAGAAGCTTTCTTT.

The CDR3 sequence is CSVENRHNEQFF. In DNA form, the CDR3 reads TGCAGCGTTGAGAACCGACACAATGAGCAGTTCTTC. The chain is built from TRBV29-1 and TRBJ2-1; no clear D gene. Trimming stripped 3 bases from V and 5 bases from J, with 8 bases between. The CDR3 extends over 12 amino acids. Germline lookup yields CDR1 SQVTM and CDR2 ANQGSEA.

Note on this clone: At the DNA level, this CDR3 is encoded by other sequences in the same sample as well. The rearrangement links TRBV5-1 to TRBJ2-3, with 7 bases that match TRBD2. This CDR3 is 13 amino acids long. Germline CDR1 and CDR2: SGHRS and YFSETQ. The ends lost 4 bases at V and 3 bases at J; junction bases unmatched: 2. The CDR3 coding sequence is TGCGCCAGCAGCGGGGGGGATACAGATACGCAGTATTTT. This codes for CASSGGDTDTQYF.

The CDR3 bases are TGTGCCAGCAGCTTAAGACGGACTAGCGTGGATGAGCAGTTCTTC. Translated, it gives CASSLRRTSVDEQFF. The rearrangement joins TRBV11-3 to TRBJ2-1; 9 bases match TRBD2. Per the germline V gene, CDR1 is SGHNT and CDR2 is YENEEA. The CDR3 has 15 amino acids. V lost 2 bases, J lost 8 bases, and 7 bases stayed unmatched. Using reference TRBV11-3 and TRBJ2-1 for the parts outside the CDR3, the full variable domain is EAGVVQSPRYKIIEKKQPVAFWCNPISGHNTLYWYLQNLGQGPELLIRYENEEAVDDSQLPKDRFSAERLKGVDSTLKIQPAELGDSAVYLCASSLRRTSVDEQFFGPGTRLTVL.

The chain recombines TRBV27 with TRBJ1-1; D is unresolved. V was pared by 2 bases and J by 5 bases, with 9 bases between. This CDR3 contains 13 residues. Looked up from germline, CDR1 is MNHEY and CDR2 is SMNVEV (reference sequence). As DNA, the CDR3 is TGTGCCAGCAGTTTACAAGTTTGGACTGAAGCTTTCTTT. Translated: CASSLQVWTEAFF.

The chain employs TRBV5-1 and TRBJ1-4, with 7 bases that match TRBD1. The junction had 3 bases not matched to a gene; V was cut back by 2 bases and J by 2 bases. This CDR3 contains 15 residues. Germline V gene sequence: CDR1 SGHRS, CDR2 YFSETQ. The CDR3 sequence: CASSFTGATNEKLFF. The CDR3 DNA reads TGCGCCAGCAGCTTCACAGGGGCCACTAATGAAAAACTGTTTTTT.

The rearrangement uses TRBV18 and TRBJ2-5, with 9 nucleotides matching TRBD1. The CDR3 loop spans 15 amino acids. Germline V gene sequence: CDR1 KGHSH, CDR2 LQKENI. The V and J ends lost 5 bases and 5 bases, in that order; junction bases with no gene match: 9. The CDR3 is CASSSTGQGYETQYF. The CDR3 coding sequence is TGTGCCAGCTCATCAACGGGACAGGGTTACGAGACCCAGTACTTC.

The chain has TRBV5-1 and TRBJ2-7, with TRBD1 identical over 8 bases. V shed 4 bases, J shed 3 bases, and the junction held 9 bases outside the gene matches. Germline V gene lookup returns CDR1 SGHRS and CDR2 YFSETQ. The CDR3 spans 15 residues. The CDR3 sequence: CASSQGTGSLYEQYF. The DNA of the CDR3 is TGCGCCAGCAGCCAAGGGACAGGAAGTCTCTACGAGCAGTACTTC.